This T cell receptor (beta chain) was recovered during a study of T-cell reconstitution after alpha-beta-depleted transplantation in children. Findings of the study overall: Some patients owed their high day-60 TCRbeta diversity to surviving recipient T cells and thymic progenitors. Hyperexpanded clones declined; after one year, newly produced T cells mostly supplied diversity.

Germline loops: CDR1 SGHRS, CDR2 YFSETQ. This CDR3 comprises 14 residues. The trim removed 4 bases at V and 6 bases at J, leaving 7 bases unmatched. This clonotype was counted between two and nine times. Its target is not known. Researchers prepared the TCRbeta library using unique molecular identifiers, the study reports. MiXCR was run by TCRdb on the PCR reads, yielding one entry per CDR3 protein. The sample has 200,000 to 250,000 distinct CDR3 sequences, about a tenth seen once. This rearrangement joins TRBV5-1 to TRBJ1-1; 9 nucleotides agree with TRBD1. The clonotype was recovered from a child younger than two with acute myeloid leukemia, due to receive a stem cell transplant. The material was PBMCs, obtained before TCRalphabeta/CD19-depleted stem cell transplant. CDR3 coding DNA: TGCGCCAGCAGCGGGGGGACAGGGACCCCTGAAGCTTTCTTT. Translating it yields CASSGGTGTPEAFF.